This T cell receptor (beta chain) derives from a study of a mutant IDH1 vaccine in newly diagnosed glioma. About the research overall: Vaccinations, eight in total, occurred in weeks 1, 3, 5, 7, 11, 15, 19, 23.

Germline V gene lookup returns CDR1 MNHEY and CDR2 SVGAGI. The CDR3 sequence is 14 residues long. V shed 6 bases and J shed 3 bases, with 12 bases lying between them. Study-level findings and limits: Induction of immune responses by the vaccine occurred in 85% to 95% of patients.

The method was immunoSEQ multiplex PCR; TCRdb's version includes in-frame clones alone and lacks a portion of them. Of about 40,000 clones listed, just over 90% are singletons. The time point here: week 5, during vaccination. A single vaccine dose contained 300 ug of mutant IDH1 20-mer peptide, and topical imiquimod was used with it. To note about this clone: The antigen is unknown.

The sequence was obtained from a man aged 45 to 65 with glioma. This chain connects TRBV6-5 to TRBJ1-3, with D perhaps TRBD1 (5 bases). This material consisted of PBMCs, taken from a glioma patient whose treatment included an IDH1 peptide vaccine. CDR3 DNA: TGTGCCAGCAGGCGGGGGGAGGGTGGAAACACCATATATTTT. Translating it yields CASRRGEGGNTIYF.